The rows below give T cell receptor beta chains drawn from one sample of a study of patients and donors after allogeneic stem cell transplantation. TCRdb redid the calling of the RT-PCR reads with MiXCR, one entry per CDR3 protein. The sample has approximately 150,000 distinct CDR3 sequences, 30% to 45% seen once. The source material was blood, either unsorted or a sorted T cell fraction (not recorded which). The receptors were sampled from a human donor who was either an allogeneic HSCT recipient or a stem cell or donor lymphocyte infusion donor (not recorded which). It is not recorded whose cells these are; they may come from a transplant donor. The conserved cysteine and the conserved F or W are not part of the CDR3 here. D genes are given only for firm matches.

ASSRGQGDSPLH	TRBD1	TRBV6-4	TRBJ1-6
ASSFKDEQF	NA	TRBV12-3/TRBV12-4	TRBJ2-1
ASSLVGETEAF	NA	TRBV5-5	TRBJ1-1
ASSFGTGAYTEAF	TRBD1	TRBV5-6	TRBJ1-1
ASSLGLALYNEQF	TRBD2	TRBV6-2/TRBV6-3	TRBJ2-1
ASRPTGASTYGYT	NA	TRBV5-1	TRBJ1-2
ASSQAAPRTQY	NA	TRBV27	TRBJ2-5
ASTQRRTGVRNTEAF	NA	TRBV21-1	TRBJ1-1
ASSYSASEQY	NA	TRBV7-9	TRBJ2-7
ASSSQARAGNTIY	NA	TRBV12-3/TRBV12-4	TRBJ1-3
ASSPTWDVEIWETQY	NA	TRBV5-1	TRBJ2-5
ASTDPFEDEAF	NA	TRBV12-3/TRBV12-4	TRBJ1-1
ASSLVGPQGYGYT	NA	TRBV5-1	TRBJ1-2
ASSLAPLSDA	NA	TRBV5-5	TRBJ1-2
ASSVQDDNEKLF	NA	TRBV2	TRBJ1-4
SALDRSSYNEQF	NA	TRBV29-1	TRBJ2-1
SAETGPNYGYT	NA	TRBV29-1	TRBJ1-2
ASSSRNTEAF	NA	TRBV7-9	TRBJ1-1
ATSRDRSGSNQPQH	NA	TRBV15	TRBJ1-5
ASSQLGGLHNSPLH	NA	TRBV3-1	TRBJ1-6
ASKASGGIDTQY	TRBD2	TRBV12-3/TRBV12-4	TRBJ2-3
ASSRGDNEQF	TRBD2	TRBV12-3/TRBV12-4	TRBJ2-1
ASSFSSGSQPQH	NA	TRBV12-3/TRBV12-4	TRBJ1-5
ASSLTGGPMNTEAF	TRBD1	TRBV27	TRBJ1-1
ASSLTSGGPYNEQF	TRBD2	TRBV27	TRBJ2-1
NARVQASTDTQY	NA	TRBV20-1	TRBJ2-3
ASSFVRNEQF	NA	TRBV12-3/TRBV12-4	TRBJ2-1
ASSPMRGTVNTEAF	NA	TRBV9	TRBJ1-1
ASSHVGRQGQGNTIY	TRBD1	TRBV4-2	TRBJ1-3
ASSLDAGQY	NA	TRBV7-9	TRBJ2-7
ASSSGPRGSTDTQY	NA	TRBV5-1	TRBJ2-3
ASSLGYSNSPLH	NA	TRBV27	TRBJ1-6
SAHMGTSSYEQY	TRBD2	TRBV20-1	TRBJ2-7
SFRGGPDTQY	NA	TRBV29-1	TRBJ2-3
ASSFGRPHEKLF	NA	TRBV12-3/TRBV12-4	TRBJ1-4
ASSPRDRVTEAF	NA	TRBV12-3/TRBV12-4	TRBJ1-1
ASSPRSLLNSPLH	NA	TRBV5-1	TRBJ1-6
ASSELQTVSPGNTIY	NA	TRBV6-6	TRBJ1-3
ASSSWTGNEKLF	NA	TRBV7-9	TRBJ1-4
ASSQGMNTEAF	NA	TRBV7-9	TRBJ1-1
ATSDPPTGDHNEQF	NA	TRBV24-1	TRBJ2-1
ASGQRTGGRNTEAF	TRBD1	TRBV10-3	TRBJ1-1
ASSHSGTFQETQY	NA	TRBV4-2	TRBJ2-5
SARAAGGITNEKLF	TRBD1	TRBV20-1	TRBJ1-4
ASSQSWWIYGYT	NA	TRBV3-1	TRBJ1-2
ASSPLTREDGYT	NA	TRBV18	TRBJ1-2
AISESADSNQPQH	NA	TRBV10-3	TRBJ1-5
ASSAHTGTGEAF	NA	TRBV9	TRBJ1-1
ASSLPQGISGNTIY	NA	TRBV6-6	TRBJ1-3
ASRIGTASYEQY	NA	TRBV5-4	TRBJ2-7
ASSQLGQEPNYGYT	NA	TRBV5-1	TRBJ1-2
ASRTGAGELF	TRBD1	TRBV6-5	TRBJ2-2
SSGRGVTEAF	NA	TRBV29-1	TRBJ1-1
ASRDYLRETQY	NA	TRBV5-1	TRBJ2-5
ASSQGQEGYT	TRBD1	TRBV7-3	TRBJ1-2
ASSQDVGFPNTEAF	NA	TRBV4-1	TRBJ1-1
ASSLGGRRNTIY	NA	TRBV7-9	TRBJ1-3